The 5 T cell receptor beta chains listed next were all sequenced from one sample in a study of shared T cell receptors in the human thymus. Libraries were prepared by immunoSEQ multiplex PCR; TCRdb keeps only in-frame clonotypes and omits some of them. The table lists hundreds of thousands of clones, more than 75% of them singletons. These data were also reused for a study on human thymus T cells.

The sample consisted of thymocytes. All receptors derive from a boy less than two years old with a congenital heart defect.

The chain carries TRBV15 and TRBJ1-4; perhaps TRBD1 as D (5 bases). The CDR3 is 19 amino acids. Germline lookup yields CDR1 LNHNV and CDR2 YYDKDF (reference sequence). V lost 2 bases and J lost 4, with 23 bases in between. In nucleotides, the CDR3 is TGTGCCACCAGCAGAAATTCCTCCCTGGACACCTTAATTAATGAAAAACTGTTTTTT. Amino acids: CATSRNSSLDTLINEKLFF.

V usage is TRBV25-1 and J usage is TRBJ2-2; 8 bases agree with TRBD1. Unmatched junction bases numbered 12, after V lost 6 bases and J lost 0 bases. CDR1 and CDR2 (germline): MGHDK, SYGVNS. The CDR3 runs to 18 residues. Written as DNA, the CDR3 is TGTGCCAGCAGACCTTCTCCGGGACAGGCCTCGAACACCGGGGAGCTGTTTTTT. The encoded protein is CASRPSPGQASNTGELFF.

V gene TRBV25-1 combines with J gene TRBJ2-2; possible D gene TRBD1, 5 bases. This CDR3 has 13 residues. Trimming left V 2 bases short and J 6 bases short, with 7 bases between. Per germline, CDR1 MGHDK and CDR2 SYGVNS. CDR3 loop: CASSEQGAGELFF. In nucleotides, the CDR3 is TGTGCCAGCAGTGAACAGGGCGCCGGGGAGCTGTTTTTT. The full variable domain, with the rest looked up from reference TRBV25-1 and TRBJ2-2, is EADIYQTPRYLVIGTGKKITLECSQTMGHDKMYWYQQDPGMELHLIHYSYGVNSTEKGDLSSESTVSRIRTEHFPLTLESARPSHTSQYLCASSEQGAGELFFGEGSRLTVL.

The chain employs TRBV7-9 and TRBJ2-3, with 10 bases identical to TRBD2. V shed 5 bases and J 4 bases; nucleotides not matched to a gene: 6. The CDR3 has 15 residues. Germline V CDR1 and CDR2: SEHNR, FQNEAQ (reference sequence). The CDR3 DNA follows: TGTGCCAGCAGCATCCCGGGACTAGCGTCAGATACGCAGTATTTT. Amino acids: CASSIPGLASDTQYF.

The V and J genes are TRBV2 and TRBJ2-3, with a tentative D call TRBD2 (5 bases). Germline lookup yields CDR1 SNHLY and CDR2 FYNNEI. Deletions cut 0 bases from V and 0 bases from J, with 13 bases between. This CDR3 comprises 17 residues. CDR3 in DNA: TGTGCCAGCAGTGAAGCCGAGGACTGGAATAGCACAGATACGCAGTATTTT. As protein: CASSEAEDWNSTDTQYF.